The 27 T cell receptor beta chains below all came from one sample that was sequenced in a study of OX40 agonist ivuxolimab in advanced cancers. The library was prepared using the immunoSEQ multiplex PCR assay. TCRdb took this table from immuneACCESS and kept in-frame rearrangements with V and J called. Such tables lack part of the clones; where checked against another copy, unresolved V genes explain under half of the gap, and the rest is unexplained. Here the sample has approximately 58,000 clones; approximately 90% occur a single time. Together, the top ten hold about 0.44% of the sample. The sample was CD4+ or CD8+ T cells sorted from blood, taken in a trial of the OX40 agonist ivuxolimab. Source of these receptors: an adult with an advanced solid tumor such as melanoma, head and neck, liver or kidney cancer.

V usage is TRBV25-1 and J usage is TRBJ2-2; D uncertain. V lost 4 bases to trimming and J lost 0 bases, with 9 bases between them. The length of the CDR3 is 15 residues. Germline V gene lookup returns CDR1 MGHDK and CDR2 SYGVNS. The CDR3 region has the DNA TGTGCCAGCAGTGCTCCAGGATCGAACACCGGGGAGCTGTTTTTT. Its protein is CASSAPGSNTGELFF.

The chain couples TRBV6-1 to TRBJ1-3, with 7 bases fitting TRBD1. This CDR3 is 12 amino acids long. Trimming took 6 bases from V and 8 from J; bases not matched to a gene: 4. CDR1 MNHNS and CDR2 SASEGT come from the germline V gene. The chain's CDR3 is CASSRQGDTIYF. The CDR3 DNA follows: TGTGCCAGCAGCCGACAGGGAGACACCATATATTTT.

The CDR3 protein is CASSSGLNTGELFF. The CDR3 bases are TGTGCCAGCAGTTCGGGACTCAACACCGGGGAGCTGTTTTTT. The chain employs TRBV27 and TRBJ2-2, with a tentative D call TRBD2 (6 bases). Between the trimmed V and J ends, which lost 4 bases and 2 bases, there was a span of 8 bases. The CDR3 sequence is 14 residues long. Germline V CDR1 and CDR2: MNHEY, SMNVEV (reference sequence).

This clone came up once. The rearrangement uses TRBV2 and TRBJ1-1, with 7 bases matching TRBD1. Looked up from germline, CDR1 is SNHLY and CDR2 is FYNNEI. There are 14 residues in the CDR3. V trimming: 6 bases; J trimming: 0 bases; junction bases outside the gene matches: 4. CDR3 DNA: TGTGCCAGCAGCGACAGGGTGGTGAACACTGAAGCTTTCTTT. This encodes CASSDRVVNTEAFF.

The chain uses TRBV2 and TRBJ2-1; TRBD2 aligns across 9 bases. Looked up from germline, CDR1 is SNHLY and CDR2 is FYNNEI. V lost 6 bases, J lost 9 bases, and 3 bases stayed unmatched. The CDR3 sequence is 12 residues long. CDR3 in DNA: TGTGCCAGCAGGGGACTAGCCGGTGAGCAGTTCTTC. Its translation: CASRGLAGEQFF.

The chain uses TRBV6-6 and TRBJ1-1; no clear D gene. The CDR3 spans 13 residues. V lost 5 bases to trimming and J lost 0 bases, with 7 bases between them. Germline V gives CDR1 MNHNY, CDR2 SVGAGI (reference sequence). CDR3 in DNA: TGTGCCAGCAGTCCCAACATGAACACTGAAGCTTTCTTT. Translation: CASSPNMNTEAFF.

The chain employs TRBV18 and TRBJ1-1; 8 bases are a match to TRBD1. Germline V gene sequence: CDR1 KGHSH, CDR2 LQKENI. V was pared by 3 bases and J by 1 base, with 1 base of the junction left unmatched. CDR3 length: 14 residues. The CDR3 DNA is TGTGCCAGCTCACCTGGACAGGGGAACACTGAAGCTTTCTTT. As protein: CASSPGQGNTEAFF.

V usage is TRBV19 and J usage is TRBJ2-7; D not resolved. V lost 3 bases and J 1 base, leaving 10 bases between the germline ends. This CDR3 has 14 residues. Germline CDR1 LNHDA, CDR2 SQIVND (reference sequence). CDR3 bases: TGTGCCAGTAGTATGTCCCTGCCATCCTACGAGCAGTACTTC. Residues: CASSMSLPSYEQYF. The full variable domain, its missing parts supplied by reference TRBV19 and TRBJ2-7, is DGGITQSPKYLFRKEGQNVTLSCEQNLNHDAMYWYRQDPGQGLRLIYYSQIVNDFQKGDIAEGYSVSREKKESFPLTVTSAQKNPTAFYLCASSMSLPSYEQYFGPGTRLTVT.

This chain connects TRBV4-2 to TRBJ2-7, with TRBD2 matching 7 bases. The CDR3 loop spans 15 amino acids. V trimming: 0 bases; J trimming: 5 bases; junction bases outside the gene matches: 7. Germline V gene data show CDR1 as LGHNA and CDR2 as YNFKEQ. The CDR3, as DNA: TGTGCCAGCAGCCAAGATTGGGCGCGGGAGAACGAGCAGTACTTC. Translated: CASSQDWARENEQYF.

The chain carries TRBV19 and TRBJ2-7, with 12 nucleotides matching TRBD1. Germline V gives CDR1 LNHDA, CDR2 SQIVND (reference sequence). Trimming cost V 0 bases and J 5 bases; bases outside gene matches: 5. CDR3 length equals 16 residues. The CDR3 region has the DNA TGTGCCAGTAGTATAGATGCTGGGACAGGGGGCAACGAGCAGTACTTC. Translating gives CASSIDAGTGGNEQYF.

The rearrangement links TRBV28 to TRBJ2-3; D gene unclear. CDR1 is MDHEN, CDR2 SYDVKM, per germline. The length of the CDR3 is 12 residues. The ends were cut back, 10 bases at V and 2 bases at J, with 10 bases in the middle. The CDR3 sequence is CATSSATDTQYF. Here the CDR3 DNA reads TGTGCCACCTCCTCGGCCACAGATACGCAGTATTTT.

For this clone: Mismatch with germline at one junction end may stem from a read error. J is TRBJ2-7 and V is TRBV11-2; D is unclear. Germline assignment: CDR1 SGHAT and CDR2 FQNNGV. The CDR3 is 13 amino acids. The CDR3 loop is CVSSSLISYEQYF. CDR3 in DNA: TGTGTCAGCAGCTCCCTAATTAGCTACGAGCAGTACTTC.

This chain joins TRBV18 and TRBJ2-3; D is possibly TRBD1 (5 bases). V shed 3 bases and J shed 5 bases, with 15 bases lying between them. The CDR3 covers 15 residues. Per germline, CDR1 KGHSH and CDR2 LQKENI. For the CDR3, the DNA is TGTGCCAGCTCACCGACCAGGGTGGGCGGAGATACGCAGTATTTT. It codes for CASSPTRVGGDTQYF.

This chain joins TRBV9 and TRBJ2-3, with TRBD2 as a possible D gene (5 bases). The germline CDR1 and CDR2 sequences are SGDLS and YYNGEE. The CDR3 totals 16 residues. V gave up 0 bases and J gave up 1 base, with 12 bases separating them. CDR3 residues: CASSVGGSGGTDTQYF. In nucleotides, the CDR3 is TGTGCCAGCAGCGTAGGAGGGAGCGGTGGCACAGATACGCAGTATTTT.

This rearrangement joins TRBV6-5 to TRBJ2-2; no clear D. The germline gives CDR1 MNHEY, CDR2 SVGAGI. This CDR3 is built from 12 residues. Trimming took off 5 bases at V and 7 bases at J, with 8 bases between the two ends. For the CDR3, the DNA is TGTGCCAGCAGTGCGCAGCACGGGGAGCTGTTTTTT. Translating gives CASSAQHGELFF.

The gene calls are TRBV19 and TRBJ2-7; D unresolved. V was trimmed by 1 base and J by 2 bases, leaving 9 bases between them. The length of the CDR3 is 14 residues. Germline V lookup: CDR1 LNHDA, CDR2 SQIVND (reference sequence). The CDR3 nucleotides are TGTGCCAGTAGTATAGCGGTTCCTGCCTACGAGCAGTACTTC. It yields the protein CASSIAVPAYEQYF.

This clone showed up just once. The chain joins TRBV5-8 to TRBJ2-7; D tentatively fits TRBD1 or TRBD2 (5 bases each). Germline loops: CDR1 SGHTS, CDR2 YDEGEE. The CDR3 covers 16 residues. Between the trimmed V and J ends, which lost 0 bases and 2 bases, there was a span of 15 bases. The CDR3 loop reads CASSLALTGGTYEQYF. Here the CDR3 DNA reads TGTGCCAGCAGCTTGGCGTTAACAGGAGGCACCTACGAGCAGTACTTC.

The chain carries TRBV19 and TRBJ1-2; D might be TRBD1 (5 bases). Trimming took off 1 base at V and 4 bases at J, with 10 bases between the two ends. Germline assignment: CDR1 LNHDA and CDR2 SQIVND (reference sequence). The CDR3 has 14 amino acids. The CDR3 DNA is TGTGCCAGTAGTATAGGCCGACAGAGCTATGGCTACACCTTC. This sequence encodes CASSIGRQSYGYTF.

The chain carries TRBV29-1 and TRBJ1-2; 9 bases agree with TRBD1. CDR1 and CDR2 from the germline V gene are SQVTM and ANQGSEA. V gave up 3 bases and J gave up 4 bases; unmatched junction bases: 6. The CDR3 is made up of 14 amino acids. CDR3 nucleotide sequence: TGCAGCGTTGATCGACAGGGGGTTGGCTATGGCTACACCTTC. It codes for CSVDRQGVGYGYTF.

The chain combines TRBV19 with TRBJ1-1; the D is unclear. The CDR3 is 14 amino acids. V lost 4 bases, J lost 2 bases, and 11 bases lay in between. The germline V gene has CDR1 LNHDA and CDR2 SQIVND (reference sequence). This CDR3 is CASSSIGGNTEAFF. DNA for the CDR3: TGTGCCAGTAGTAGTATCGGAGGAAACACTGAAGCTTTCTTT.

J is TRBJ1-4 and V is TRBV7-6; possibly TRBD1 for D (5 bases). Trimming took 7 bases from V and 2 from J, leaving 11 bases between them. The germline gives CDR1 SGHVS, CDR2 FNYEAQ. This CDR3 is 14 amino acids long. DNA of the CDR3: TGTGCCAGCAAACCGGGACCGACTAATGAAAAACTGTTTTTT. Its protein product is CASKPGPTNEKLFF.

The genes are TRBV5-1 and TRBJ2-5, with 9 bases fitting TRBD2. V lost 0 bases and J lost 2; bases outside the gene matches: 8. In germline, CDR1 is SGHRS, CDR2 YFSETQ. The CDR3 is 17 residues long. For the CDR3, the DNA is TGCGCCAGCAGCTTGGCCGCTCTAGCGGGACCTCAAGAGACCCAGTACTTC. It specifies CASSLAALAGPQETQYF. Based on the CDR3 plus reference TRBV5-1 and TRBJ2-5, the full variable domain is KAGVTQTPRYLIKTRGQQVTLSCSPISGHRSVSWYQQTPGQGLQFLFEYFSETQRNKGNFPGRFSGRQFSNSRSEMNVSTLELGDSALYLCASSLAALAGPQETQYFGPGTRLLVL.

The J gene is TRBJ1-1, the V gene TRBV6-4; D is undetermined. In germline, CDR1 is MRHNA, CDR2 SNTAGT. This CDR3 region has 13 residues. Trimming left V 6 bases short and J 1 base short, with 9 bases between. CDR3 DNA sequence: TGTGCCAGCAGCCTAGGGCCGAACACTGAAGCTTTCTTT. The encoded protein is CASSLGPNTEAFF.

This clone was seen a few times. The CDR3 sequence: CASSLVQGGYTF. CDR3 nucleotides: TGTGCCAGCAGCTTAGTTCAGGGTGGCTACACCTTC. The chain links TRBV7-9 to TRBJ1-2; possibly TRBD1 for D (5 bases). CDR1 and CDR2 (germline): SEHNR, FQNEAQ (reference sequence). Trimming left V 1 base short and J 7 bases short, with 7 bases between. The CDR3 covers 12 residues.

The V call is TRBV11-2, the J call TRBJ1-1; D remains unclear. Germline CDR1 reads SGHAT; CDR2 reads FQNNGV. The CDR3 has 14 amino acids. The V end lost 5 bases, the J end lost 1 base, and 11 bases lay between the germline ends. CDR3 residues: CASSTRTGNTEAFF. DNA of the CDR3: TGTGCCAGCAGCACCAGGACGGGGAACACTGAAGCTTTCTTT.

The chain has TRBV5-4 and TRBJ2-1; D remains unclear. V was trimmed by 4 bases and J by 0 bases, leaving 11 bases between them. The germline V gene has CDR1 SGHNT and CDR2 YYREEE (reference sequence). The CDR3 covers 15 residues. The CDR3: CASSPDPSSYNEQFF. As DNA, the CDR3 is TGTGCCAGCAGCCCGGACCCGAGCTCCTACAATGAGCAGTTCTTC.

This clone occurred once. J is TRBJ2-3 and V is TRBV28, with D unresolved. Germline V gene lookup returns CDR1 MDHEN and CDR2 SYDVKM. V was clipped by 2 bases and J by 3 bases, with 9 bases between them. This CDR3 has 14 amino acids. CDR3 loop: CASSLVLETDTQYF. CDR3 DNA: TGTGCCAGCAGTTTAGTCCTAGAGACAGATACGCAGTATTTT.